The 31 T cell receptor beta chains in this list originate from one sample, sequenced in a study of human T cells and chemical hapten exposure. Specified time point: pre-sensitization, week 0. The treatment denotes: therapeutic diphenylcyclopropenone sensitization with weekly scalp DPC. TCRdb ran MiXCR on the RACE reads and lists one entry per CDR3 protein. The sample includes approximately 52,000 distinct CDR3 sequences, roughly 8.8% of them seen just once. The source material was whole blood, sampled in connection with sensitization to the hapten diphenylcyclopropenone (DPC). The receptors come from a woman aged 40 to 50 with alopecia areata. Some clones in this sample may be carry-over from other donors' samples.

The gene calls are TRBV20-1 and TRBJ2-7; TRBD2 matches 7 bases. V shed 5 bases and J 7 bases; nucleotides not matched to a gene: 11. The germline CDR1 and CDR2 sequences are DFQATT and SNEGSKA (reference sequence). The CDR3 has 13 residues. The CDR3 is CSAFRSGVGEQYF. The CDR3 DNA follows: TGCAGTGCTTTCCGAAGCGGGGTTGGGGAGCAGTACTTC.

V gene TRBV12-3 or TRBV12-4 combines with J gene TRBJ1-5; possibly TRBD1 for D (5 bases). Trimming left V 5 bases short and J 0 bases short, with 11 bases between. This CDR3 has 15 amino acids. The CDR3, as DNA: TGTGCCAGCAGTCAGGGTCTCCATAGCAATCAGCCCCAGCATTTT. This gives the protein CASSQGLHSNQPQHF.

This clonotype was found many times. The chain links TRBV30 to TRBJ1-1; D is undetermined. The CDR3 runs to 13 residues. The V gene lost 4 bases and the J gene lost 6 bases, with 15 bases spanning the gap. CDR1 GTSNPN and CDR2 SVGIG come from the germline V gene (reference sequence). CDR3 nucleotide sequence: TGTGCCTGGAAGGTAGTGACCCGGGCTGAAGCTTTCTTT. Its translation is CAWKVVTRAEAFF. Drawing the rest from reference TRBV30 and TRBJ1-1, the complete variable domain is SQTIHQWPATLVQPVGSPLSLECTVEGTSNPNLYWYRQAAGRGLQLLFYSVGIGQISSEVPQNLSASRPQDRQFILSSKKLLLSDSGFYLCAWKVVTRAEAFFGQGTRLTVV.

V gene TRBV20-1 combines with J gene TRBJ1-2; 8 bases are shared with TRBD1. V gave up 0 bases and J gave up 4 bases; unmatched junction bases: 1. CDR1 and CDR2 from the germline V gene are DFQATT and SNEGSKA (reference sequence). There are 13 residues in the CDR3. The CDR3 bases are TGCAGTGCTAGAGACACAGGGGGCTATGGCTACACCTTC. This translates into CSARDTGGYGYTF.

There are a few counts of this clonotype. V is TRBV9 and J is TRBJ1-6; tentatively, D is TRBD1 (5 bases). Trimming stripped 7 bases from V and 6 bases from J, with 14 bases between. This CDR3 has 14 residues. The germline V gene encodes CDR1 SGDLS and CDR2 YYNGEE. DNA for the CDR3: TGTGCCAGCCAACCTGGGGCAGCTAATTCACCCCTCCACTTT. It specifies CASQPGAANSPLHF.

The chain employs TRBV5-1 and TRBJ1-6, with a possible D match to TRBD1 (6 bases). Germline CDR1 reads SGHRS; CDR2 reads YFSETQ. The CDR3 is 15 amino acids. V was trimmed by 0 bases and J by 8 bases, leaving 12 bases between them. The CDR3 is CASSLEATGYSPLHF. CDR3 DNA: TGCGCCAGCAGCTTGGAAGCGACAGGCTATTCACCCCTCCACTTT.

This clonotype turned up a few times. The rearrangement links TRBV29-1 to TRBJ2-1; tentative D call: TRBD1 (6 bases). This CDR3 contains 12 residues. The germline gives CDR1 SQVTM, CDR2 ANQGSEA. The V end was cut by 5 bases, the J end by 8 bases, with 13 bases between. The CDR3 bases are TGCAGCGTTCATAGGGGGATATATGAGCAGTTCTTC. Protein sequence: CSVHRGIYEQFF.

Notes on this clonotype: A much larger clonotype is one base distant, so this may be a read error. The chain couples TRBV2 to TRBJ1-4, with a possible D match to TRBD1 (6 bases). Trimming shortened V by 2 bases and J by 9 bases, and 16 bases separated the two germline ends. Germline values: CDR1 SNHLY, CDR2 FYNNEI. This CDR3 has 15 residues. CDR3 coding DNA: TGTGCCAGCAGTGAATCCGGACAGAACGACAAAAAACTGTTTTTT. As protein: CASSESGQNDKKLFF. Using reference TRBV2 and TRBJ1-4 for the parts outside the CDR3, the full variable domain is EPEVTQTPSHQVTQMGQEVILRCVPISNHLYFYWYRQILGQKVEFLVSFYNNEISEKSEIFDDQFSVERPDGSNFTLKIRSTKLEDSAMYFCASSESGQNDKKLFFGSGTQLSVL.

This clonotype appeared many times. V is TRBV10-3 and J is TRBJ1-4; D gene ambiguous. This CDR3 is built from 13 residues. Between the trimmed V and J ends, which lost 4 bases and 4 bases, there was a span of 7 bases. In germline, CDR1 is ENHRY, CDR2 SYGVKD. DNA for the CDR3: TGTGCCATCAGTGGAACAAGTAATGAAAAACTGTTTTTT. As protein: CAISGTSNEKLFF.

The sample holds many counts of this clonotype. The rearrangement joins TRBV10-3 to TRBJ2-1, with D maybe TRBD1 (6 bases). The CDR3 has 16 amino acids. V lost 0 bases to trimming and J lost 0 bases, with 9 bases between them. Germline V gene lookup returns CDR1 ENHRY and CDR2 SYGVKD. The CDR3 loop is CAISESRGSSYNEQFF. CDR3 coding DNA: TGTGCCATCAGTGAGTCGAGGGGGAGCTCCTACAATGAGCAGTTCTTC.

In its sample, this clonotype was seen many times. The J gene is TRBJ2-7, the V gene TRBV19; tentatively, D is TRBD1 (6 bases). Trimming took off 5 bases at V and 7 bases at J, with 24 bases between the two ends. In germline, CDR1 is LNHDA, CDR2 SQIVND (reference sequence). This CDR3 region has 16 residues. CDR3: CASSLSGTSQMEEQYF. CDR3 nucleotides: TGTGCCAGTAGTTTATCCGGGACATCGCAAATGGAAGAGCAGTACTTC.

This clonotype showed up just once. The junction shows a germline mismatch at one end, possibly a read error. CDR3 region: CVSSPRGWVSDTQYF. The CDR3 bases are TGTGTCAGCAGCCCGAGGGGATGGGTTTCAGATACGCAGTATTTT. The chain links TRBV7-8 to TRBJ2-3, with D perhaps matching TRBD1 or TRBD2 (5 bases each). The CDR3 totals 15 residues. The germline gives CDR1 SGHVS, CDR2 FQNEAQ. The full variable domain, completed using reference TRBV7-8 and TRBJ2-3, is GAGVSQSPRYKVAKRGQDVALRCDPISGHVSLFWYQQALGQGPEFLTYFQNEAQLDKSGLPSDRFFAERPEGSVSTLKIQRTQQEDSAVYLCVSSPRGWVSDTQYFGPGTRLTVL.

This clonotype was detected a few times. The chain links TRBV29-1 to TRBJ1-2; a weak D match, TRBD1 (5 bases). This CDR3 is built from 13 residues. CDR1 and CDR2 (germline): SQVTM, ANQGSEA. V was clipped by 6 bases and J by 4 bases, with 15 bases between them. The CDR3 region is CSVKPGTAYGYTF. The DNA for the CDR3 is TGCAGCGTCAAGCCCGGGACCGCCTATGGCTACACCTTC.

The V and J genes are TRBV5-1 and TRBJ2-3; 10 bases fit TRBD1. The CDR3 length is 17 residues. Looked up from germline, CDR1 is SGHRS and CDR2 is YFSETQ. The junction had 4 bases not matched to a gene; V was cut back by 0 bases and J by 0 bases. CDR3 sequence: CASSLVGTGVSTDTQYF. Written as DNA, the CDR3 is TGCGCCAGCAGCTTGGTCGGGACAGGGGTTAGCACAGATACGCAGTATTTT. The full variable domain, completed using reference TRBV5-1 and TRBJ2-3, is KAGVTQTPRYLIKTRGQQVTLSCSPISGHRSVSWYQQTPGQGLQFLFEYFSETQRNKGNFPGRFSGRQFSNSRSEMNVSTLELGDSALYLCASSLVGTGVSTDTQYFGPGTRLTVL.

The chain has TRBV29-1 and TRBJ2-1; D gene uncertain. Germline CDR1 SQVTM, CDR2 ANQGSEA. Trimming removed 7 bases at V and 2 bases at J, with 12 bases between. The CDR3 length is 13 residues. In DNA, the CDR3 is TGCAGCGCCATTGCGAGCGCCTACAATGAGCAGTTCTTC. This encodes CSAIASAYNEQFF.

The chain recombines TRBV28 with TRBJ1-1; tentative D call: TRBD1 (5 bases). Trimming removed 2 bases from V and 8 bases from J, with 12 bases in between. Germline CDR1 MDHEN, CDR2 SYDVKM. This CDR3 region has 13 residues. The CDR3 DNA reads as TGTGCCAGCAGTTTAGTAAGGGGCTCCGAAGCTTTCTTT. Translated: CASSLVRGSEAFF.

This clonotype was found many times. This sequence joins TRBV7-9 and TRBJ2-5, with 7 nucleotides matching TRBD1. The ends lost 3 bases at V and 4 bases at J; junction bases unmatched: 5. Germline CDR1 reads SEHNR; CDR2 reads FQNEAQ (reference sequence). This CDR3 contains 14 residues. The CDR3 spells CASSFLRDRETQYF. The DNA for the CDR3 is TGTGCCAGCAGCTTTCTCCGGGACAGAGAGACCCAGTACTTC.

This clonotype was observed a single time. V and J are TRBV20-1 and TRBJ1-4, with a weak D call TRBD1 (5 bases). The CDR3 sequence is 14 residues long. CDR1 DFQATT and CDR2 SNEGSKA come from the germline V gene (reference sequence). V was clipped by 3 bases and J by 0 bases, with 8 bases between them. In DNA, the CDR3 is TGCAGTGCTAGCAGGGCAACAACTAATGAAAAACTGTTTTTT. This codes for CSASRATTNEKLFF.

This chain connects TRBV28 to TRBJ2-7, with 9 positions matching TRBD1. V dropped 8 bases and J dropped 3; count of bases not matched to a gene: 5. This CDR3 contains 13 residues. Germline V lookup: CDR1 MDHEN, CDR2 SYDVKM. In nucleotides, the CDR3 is TGTGCCAGCCAAAGGACAGGGGTCTACGAGCAGTACTTC. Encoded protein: CASQRTGVYEQYF.

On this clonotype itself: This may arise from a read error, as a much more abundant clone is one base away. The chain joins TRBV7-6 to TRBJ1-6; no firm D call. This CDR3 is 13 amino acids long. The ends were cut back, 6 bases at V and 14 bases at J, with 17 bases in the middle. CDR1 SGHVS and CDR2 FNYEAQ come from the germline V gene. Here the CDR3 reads CASSSRAYRTLHF. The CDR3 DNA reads TGTGCCAGCAGTTCCCGGGCCTACAGAACCCTCCACTTT.

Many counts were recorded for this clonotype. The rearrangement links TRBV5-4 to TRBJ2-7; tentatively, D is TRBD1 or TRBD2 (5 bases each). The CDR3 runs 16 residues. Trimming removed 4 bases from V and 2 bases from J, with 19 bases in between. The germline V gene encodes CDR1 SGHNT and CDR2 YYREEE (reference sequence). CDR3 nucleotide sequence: TGTGCCAGCAGCGGCTCGGGGCCACCTGGGGCCTACGAGCAGTACTTC. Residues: CASSGSGPPGAYEQYF.

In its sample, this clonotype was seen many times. CDR3 DNA sequence: TGTGCCAGCAGCTTAGAGGCGGGGGGCCAAACCGGGGAGCTGTTTTTT. It is translated as CASSLEAGGQTGELFF. This chain joins TRBV11-2 and TRBJ2-2; TRBD2 matches at 8 bases. V shed 0 bases and J 5 bases; nucleotides not matched to a gene: 5. CDR1 SGHAT and CDR2 FQNNGV come from the germline V gene. The CDR3 runs 16 residues.

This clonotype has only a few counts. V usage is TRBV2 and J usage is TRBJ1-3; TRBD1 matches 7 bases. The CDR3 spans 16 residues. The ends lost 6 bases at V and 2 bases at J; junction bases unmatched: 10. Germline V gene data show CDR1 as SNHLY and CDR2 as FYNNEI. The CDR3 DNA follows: TGTGCCAGCAGCCTCTACTCAGGGGGAACTGGAAACACCATATATTTT. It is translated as CASSLYSGGTGNTIYF.

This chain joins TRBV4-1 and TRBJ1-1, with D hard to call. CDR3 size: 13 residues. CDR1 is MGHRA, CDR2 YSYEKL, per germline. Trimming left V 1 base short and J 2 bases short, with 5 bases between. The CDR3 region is CASSQAINTEAFF. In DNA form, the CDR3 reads TGCGCCAGCAGCCAAGCGATAAACACTGAAGCTTTCTTT.

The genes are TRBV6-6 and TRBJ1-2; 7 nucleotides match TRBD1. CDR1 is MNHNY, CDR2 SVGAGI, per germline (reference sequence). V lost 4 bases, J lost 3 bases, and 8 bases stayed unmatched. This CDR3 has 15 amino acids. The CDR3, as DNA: TGTGCCAGCAGTTGGGGTCAGGGGACAGACTATGGCTACACCTTC. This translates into CASSWGQGTDYGYTF.

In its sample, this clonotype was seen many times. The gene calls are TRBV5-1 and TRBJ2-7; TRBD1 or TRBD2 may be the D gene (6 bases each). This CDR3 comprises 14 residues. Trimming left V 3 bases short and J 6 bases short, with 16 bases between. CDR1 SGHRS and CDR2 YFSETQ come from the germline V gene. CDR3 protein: CASSSTGGSFEQYF. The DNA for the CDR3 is TGCGCCAGCAGCTCGACAGGAGGGTCTTTCGAGCAGTACTTC.

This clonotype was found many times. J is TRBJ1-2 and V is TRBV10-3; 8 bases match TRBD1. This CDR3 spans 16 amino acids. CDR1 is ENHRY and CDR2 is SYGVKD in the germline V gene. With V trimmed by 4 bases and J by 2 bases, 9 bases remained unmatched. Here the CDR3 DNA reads TGTGCCATCAGTGCGACCGGGACAGGAGGAAACTATGGCTACACCTTC. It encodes CAISATGTGGNYGYTF.

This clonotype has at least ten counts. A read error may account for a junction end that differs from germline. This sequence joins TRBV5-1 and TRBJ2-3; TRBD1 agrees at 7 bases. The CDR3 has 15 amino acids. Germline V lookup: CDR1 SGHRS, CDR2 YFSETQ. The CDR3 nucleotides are TGCGCCAGCAGCTTCAGACAGGGACAAACGGATACGCAGTACTTT. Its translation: CASSFRQGQTDTQYF. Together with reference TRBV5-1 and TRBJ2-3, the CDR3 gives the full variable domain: KAGVTQTPRYLIKTRGQQVTLSCSPISGHRSVSWYQQTPGQGLQFLFEYFSETQRNKGNFPGRFSGRQFSNSRSEMNVSTLELGDSALYLCASSFRQGQTDTQYFGPGTRLTVL.

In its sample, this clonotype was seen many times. The CDR3 nucleotides are TGTGCCAGCATTTCTGAAGGGAACACTGAAGCTTTCTTT. Its translation: CASISEGNTEAFF. This chain connects TRBV12-3 or TRBV12-4 to TRBJ1-1; D is ambiguous. CDR3 size: 13 residues. V was pared by 7 bases and J by 1 base, with 10 bases between.

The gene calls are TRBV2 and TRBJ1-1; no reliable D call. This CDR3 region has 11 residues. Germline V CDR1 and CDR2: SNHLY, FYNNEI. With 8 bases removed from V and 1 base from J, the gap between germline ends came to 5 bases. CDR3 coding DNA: TGTGCCAGCCGGGGGAACACTGAAGCTTTCTTT. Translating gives CASRGNTEAFF.

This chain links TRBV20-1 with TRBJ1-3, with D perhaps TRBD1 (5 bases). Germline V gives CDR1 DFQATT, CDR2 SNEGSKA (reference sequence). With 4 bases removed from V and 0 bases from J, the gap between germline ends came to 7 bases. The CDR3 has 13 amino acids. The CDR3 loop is CSATGLSGNTIYF. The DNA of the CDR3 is TGCAGTGCTACGGGACTCTCTGGAAACACCATATATTTT.